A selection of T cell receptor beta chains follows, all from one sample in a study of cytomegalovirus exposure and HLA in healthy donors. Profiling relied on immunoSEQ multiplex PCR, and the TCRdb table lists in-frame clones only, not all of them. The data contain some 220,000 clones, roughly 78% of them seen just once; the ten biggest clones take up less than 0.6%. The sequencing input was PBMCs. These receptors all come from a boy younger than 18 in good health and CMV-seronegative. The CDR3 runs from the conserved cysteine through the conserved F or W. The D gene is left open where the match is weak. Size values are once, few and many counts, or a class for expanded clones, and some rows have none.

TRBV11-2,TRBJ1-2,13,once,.,CASSSGRVYGYTF,TGTGCCAGCAGCTCTGGGCGAGTCTATGGCTACACCTTC
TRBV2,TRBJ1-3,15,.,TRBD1,CASSQGQGAGNTIYF,TGTGCCAGCAGTCAGGGACAGGGGGCTGGAAACACCATATATTTT
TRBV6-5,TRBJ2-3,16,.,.,CASSYSRQRSTDTQYF,TGTGCCAGCAGTTACTCGAGACAACGCTCCACAGATACGCAGTATTTT
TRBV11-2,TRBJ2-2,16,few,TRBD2,CASSFSGGKITGELFF,TGTGCCAGCAGCTTTAGCGGGGGGAAGATCACCGGGGAGCTGTTTTTT
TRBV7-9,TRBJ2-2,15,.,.,CASSLSASNTGELFF,TGTGCCAGCAGCTTAAGCGCCTCGAACACCGGGGAGCTGTTTTTT
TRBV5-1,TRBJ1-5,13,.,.,CASRTDSNQPQHF,TGCGCCAGCAGAACAGATAGCAATCAGCCCCAGCATTTT
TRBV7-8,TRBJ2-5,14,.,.,CASSHRRGIETQYF,TGTGCCAGCAGCCACCGGCGGGGTATAGAGACCCAGTACTTC
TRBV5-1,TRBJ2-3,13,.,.,CASSLPASDTQYF,TGCGCCAGCAGCTTGCCCGCGTCAGATACGCAGTATTTT
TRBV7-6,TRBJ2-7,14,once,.,CASSLVVRSYEQYF,TGTGCCAGCAGCTTAGTCGTTAGGAGCTACGAGCAGTACTTC
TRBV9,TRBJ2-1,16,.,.,CASSVGQLRAHNEQFF,TGTGCCAGCAGCGTAGGACAACTTCGAGCCCACAATGAGCAGTTCTTC
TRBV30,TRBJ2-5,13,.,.,CAWSVDRGETQYF,TGTGCCTGGAGTGTGGATAGGGGAGAGACCCAGTACTTC
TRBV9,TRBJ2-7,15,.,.,CASSVAQAPSYEQYF,TGTGCCAGCAGCGTAGCCCAGGCACCTTCCTACGAGCAGTACTTC
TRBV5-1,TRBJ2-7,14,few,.,CASSPSPDPGEQYF,TGCGCCAGCAGCCCGTCGCCCGACCCGGGGGAGCAGTACTTC
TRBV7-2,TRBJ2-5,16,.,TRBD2,CASSSGPTSGAETQYF,TGTGCCAGCAGCTCAGGCCCGACTAGCGGTGCAGAGACCCAGTACTTC
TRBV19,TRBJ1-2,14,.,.,CASSLTGPGYGYTF,TGTGCCAGTAGCCTTACAGGGCCTGGCTATGGCTACACCTTC
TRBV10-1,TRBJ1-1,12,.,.,CASSMGPTEAFF,TGCGCCAGCAGTATGGGCCCGACTGAAGCTTTCTTT
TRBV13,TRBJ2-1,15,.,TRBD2,CASSLVAGGHNEQFF,TGTGCCAGCAGCTTAGTAGCGGGGGGGCACAATGAGCAGTTCTTC
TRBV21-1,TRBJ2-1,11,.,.,CASPESHVGFF,TGTGCCAGCCCCGAAAGCCACGTTGGGTTCTTC
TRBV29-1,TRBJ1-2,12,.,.,CSVASLRLGYTF,TGCAGCGTTGCATCGTTGCGGTTGGGCTACACCTTC
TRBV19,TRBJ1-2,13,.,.,CASSIGVRGGYTF,TGTGCCAGTAGTATAGGGGTAAGGGGCGGCTACACCTTC
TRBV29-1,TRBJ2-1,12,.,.,CSVGYSYNEQFF,TGCAGCGTTGGGTACAGCTACAATGAGCAGTTCTTC
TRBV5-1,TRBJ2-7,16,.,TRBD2,CASSLWGGLPAHEQYF,TGCGCCAGCAGCTTATGGGGGGGACTACCCGCCCACGAGCAGTACTTC
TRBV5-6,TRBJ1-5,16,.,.,CASSLGVGEMGQPQHF,TGTGCCAGCAGCTTGGGAGTAGGGGAAATGGGTCAGCCCCAGCATTTT
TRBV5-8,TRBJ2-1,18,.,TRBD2,CASSPMGGGTRDYNEQFF,TGTGCCAGCAGCCCCATGGGGGGAGGGACTAGGGACTACAATGAGCAGTTCTTC
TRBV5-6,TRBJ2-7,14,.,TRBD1,CASSYRGVSYEQYF,TGTGCCAGCAGTTACAGGGGCGTCTCCTACGAGCAGTACTTC
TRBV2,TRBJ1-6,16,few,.,CASSLRRPRDNSPLHF,TGTGCCAGCAGCCTAAGGAGGCCGCGAGATAATTCACCCCTCCACTTT
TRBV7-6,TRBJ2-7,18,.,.,CASSLYTAGTLGSYEQYF,TGTGCCAGCAGCTTATACACCGCCGGGACACTCGGATCCTACGAGCAGTACTTC
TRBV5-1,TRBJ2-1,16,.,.,CASSGGGPILNNEQFF,TGCGCCAGCAGTGGGGGGGGGCCTATCCTTAACAATGAGCAGTTCTTC
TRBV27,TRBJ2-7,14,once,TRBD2,CASRRLAGPYEQYF,TGTGCCAGCAGACGACTAGCGGGGCCCTACGAGCAGTACTTC
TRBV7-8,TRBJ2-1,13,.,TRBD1,CASGRQGYNEQFF,TGTGCCAGCGGAAGACAGGGTTACAATGAGCAGTTCTTC
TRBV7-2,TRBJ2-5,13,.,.,CASSQFVPETQYF,TGTGCCAGCAGCCAATTTGTCCCAGAGACCCAGTACTTC
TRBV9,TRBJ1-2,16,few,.,CASSLDPDFRTYGYTF,TGTGCCAGCAGCCTTGACCCGGACTTCCGAACGTATGGCTACACCTTC
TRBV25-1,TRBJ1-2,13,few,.,CASRTWGGYGYTF,TGTGCCAGCAGGACCTGGGGGGGATATGGCTACACCTTC
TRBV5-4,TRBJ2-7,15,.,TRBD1,CASSFGTGKSYEQYF,TGTGCCAGCAGCTTTGGGACAGGGAAGTCCTACGAGCAGTACTTC
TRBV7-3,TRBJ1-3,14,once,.,CASSLGSSGNTIYF,TGTGCCAGCAGCTTAGGCAGCTCTGGAAACACCATATATTTT
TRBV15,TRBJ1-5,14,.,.,CATSRDRGPEPQHF,TGTGCCACCAGCAGAGATAGGGGCCCTGAGCCCCAGCATTTT
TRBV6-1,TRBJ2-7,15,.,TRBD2,CASRVGLAGVYEQYF,TGTGCCAGCAGGGTAGGACTAGCGGGAGTATACGAGCAGTACTTC
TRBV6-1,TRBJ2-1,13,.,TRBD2,CAIRTSGIFDTFF,TGTGCCATAAGGACTAGCGGGATATTCGATACGTTCTTC
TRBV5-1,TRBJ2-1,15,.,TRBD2,CASSLGGSSYNEQFF,TGCGCCAGCAGCTTGGGCGGGAGCTCCTACAATGAGCAGTTCTTC
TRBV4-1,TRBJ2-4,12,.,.,CASSHIRDIQYF,TGCGCCAGCAGCCACATTCGAGACATTCAGTACTTC
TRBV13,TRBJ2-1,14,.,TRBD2,CASSPQTSFNEQFF,TGTGCCAGCAGCCCTCAGACTAGCTTTAATGAGCAGTTCTTC
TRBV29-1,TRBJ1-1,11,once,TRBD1,CSVRGRGEAFF,TGCAGCGTCAGGGGGCGCGGGGAAGCTTTCTTT
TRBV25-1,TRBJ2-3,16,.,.,CASSEFEGLGTDTQYF,TGTGCCAGCAGTGAATTTGAGGGTTTAGGCACAGATACGCAGTATTTT
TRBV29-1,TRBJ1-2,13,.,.,CSVVIGGVYGYTF,TGCAGCGTAGTTATAGGGGGTGTCTATGGCTACACCTTC
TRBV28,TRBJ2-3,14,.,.,CASSLARNTDTQYF,TGTGCCAGCAGTCTAGCTCGGAACACAGATACGCAGTATTTT
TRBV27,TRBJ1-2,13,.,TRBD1,CASSLGQGYGYTF,TGTGCCAGCAGTTTGGGACAGGGTTATGGCTACACCTTC
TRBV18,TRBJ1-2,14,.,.,CASSPPTGSYGYTF,TGTGCCAGCTCACCACCTACGGGGTCCTATGGCTACACCTTC
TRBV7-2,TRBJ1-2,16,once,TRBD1,CASSLARQGVGYGYTF,TGTGCCAGCAGCTTAGCCCGACAGGGGGTGGGCTATGGCTACACCTTC
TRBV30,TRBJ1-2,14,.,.,CAWSVYGGGYGYTF,TGTGCCTGGAGTGTATATGGGGGCGGCTATGGCTACACCTTC
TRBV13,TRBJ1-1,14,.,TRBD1,CASSLRQGSSEAFF,TGTGCCAGCAGCCTAAGACAGGGAAGTTCTGAAGCTTTCTTT
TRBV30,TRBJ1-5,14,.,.,CAWSVLRRGQPQHF,TGTGCCTGGAGTGTACTCCGGAGGGGTCAGCCCCAGCATTTT
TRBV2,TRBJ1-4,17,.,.,CASSNHLDPLGGEKLFF,TGTGCCAGCAGTAACCACCTGGACCCTCTAGGAGGTGAAAAACTGTTTTTT
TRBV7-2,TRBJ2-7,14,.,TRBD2,CASSSGGAFYEQYF,TGTGCCAGCAGCTCGGGAGGAGCCTTCTACGAGCAGTACTTC
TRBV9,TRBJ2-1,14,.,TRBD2,CASSPAGGYNEQFF,TGTGCCTCTTCCCCAGCGGGGGGTTACAATGAGCAGTTCTTC
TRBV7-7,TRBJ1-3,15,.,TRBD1,CASSLGTGAGNTIYF,TGTGCCAGCAGCTTAGGGACAGGGGCTGGAAACACCATATATTTT
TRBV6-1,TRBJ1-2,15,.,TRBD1,CASSVGTDPNYGYTF,TGTGCCAGCAGTGTGGGGACAGACCCCAACTATGGCTACACCTTC
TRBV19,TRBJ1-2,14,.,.,CASTLSKDSYGYTF,TGTGCCAGTACCCTTTCCAAGGACAGCTATGGCTACACCTTC
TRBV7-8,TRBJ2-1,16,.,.,CASSLWGVGVYNEQFF,TGTGCCAGCAGCTTATGGGGGGTCGGAGTCTACAATGAGCAGTTCTTC